This paragraph reports one T cell receptor (beta chain). RNA amounts of about 0.5 to 1 ug underwent reverse transcription with random hexamers. TCRdb ran MiXCR on the immunoSEQ multiplex PCR reads and lists one entry per CDR3 protein. This table has some 190,000 distinct CDR3 sequences, approximately 94% appearing once. Germline CDR1 MDHEN, CDR2 SYDVKM. Trimming removed 5 bases at V and 6 bases at J, with 16 bases between. This CDR3 region has 14 residues. The data derive from a study of CD8 T cells in Susac syndrome. Background on the study: At the time of blood draw, patients with Susac syndrome were therapy-naive, receiving corticosteroids, or receiving intravenous immunoglobulin alone.

The sequenced sample was CD4+ T cells from PBMCs. This chain connects TRBV28 to TRBJ2-5; D might be TRBD1 or TRBD2, each matching 6 bases. This TCR was sampled from a human donor with Susac syndrome. CDR3 DNA sequence: TGTGCCAGCAGTCCCCCGGGGGCCGGGAAGACCCAGTACTTC. As protein: CASSPPGAGKTQYF.